Shown below are 9 T cell receptor beta chains from a single sample sequenced in a study of neurological immune-mediated disorders. Time point described: longitudinal time-point 1 (baseline). TCRdb reprocessed the 5' RACE reads with MiXCR, giving one entry per CDR3 protein. The sample lists 55,000 to 65,000 distinct CDR3 sequences, roughly 10% seen once, with more than 6.5% in the top ten. What was sequenced was PBMCs. Receptors originate from a male donor with HTLV-1-associated myelopathy (HAM/TSP).

This chain uses TRBV12-3 or TRBV12-4 with TRBJ2-5; 7 positions agree with TRBD1. The J segment lost 3 bases and the V segment lost 2 bases, leaving 6 bases of the junction unmatched. CDR3 length: 15 amino acids. CDR3 region: CASSLLTGQKETQYF. DNA for the CDR3: TGTGCCAGCAGTTTATTGACAGGGCAAAAAGAGACCCAGTACTTC.

At least ten counts were recorded for this clonotype. The gene calls are TRBV29-1 and TRBJ2-3; no firm D call. This CDR3 contains 12 residues. V lost 4 bases to trimming and J lost 1 base, with 6 bases between them. Germline CDR1 SQVTM, CDR2 ANQGSEA. The CDR3 spells CSVAVGTDTQYF. DNA of the CDR3: TGCAGCGTTGCGGTGGGCACAGATACGCAGTATTTT.

J is TRBJ2-4 and V is TRBV29-1, with 9 bases fitting TRBD1. Unmatched junction bases numbered 5, after V lost 4 bases and J lost 7 bases. CDR1 and CDR2 (germline): SQVTM, ANQGSEA. The CDR3 is 13 amino acids. CDR3 in amino acids: CSVAGTGLNIQYF. CDR3 bases: TGCAGCGTTGCCGGGACAGGGTTGAACATTCAGTACTTC.

There are many counts of this clonotype. The gene calls are TRBV5-1 and TRBJ2-3; D gene ambiguous. The CDR3 is made up of 11 amino acids. Trimming took 7 bases from V and 5 from J, leaving 8 bases between them. The germline V gene has CDR1 SGHRS and CDR2 YFSETQ. The chain's CDR3 is CASGPLDTQYF. Here the CDR3 DNA reads TGCGCCAGCGGCCCTTTAGATACGCAGTATTTT.

In this sample, this clonotype turned up a few times. The genes are TRBV30 and TRBJ2-1; 7 bases are a match to TRBD2. The CDR3 spans 15 residues. Trimming cost V 4 bases and J 0 bases; bases outside gene matches: 6. Germline V gives CDR1 GTSNPN, CDR2 SVGIG (reference sequence). CDR3 nucleotides: TGTGCCTGGACCGGGGGGTCGAGCTCCTACAATGAGCAGTTCTTC. It yields the protein CAWTGGSSSYNEQFF.

On this clonotype: Since a much larger clone is just one base distant, this may be a read error. This chain joins TRBV6-6 and TRBJ2-5; 7 bases are a match to TRBD2. The CDR3 extends over 14 amino acids. Per the germline V gene, CDR1 is MNHNY and CDR2 is SVGAGI (reference sequence). The CDR3 nucleotides read TGTGCCAGCAGACCCGGGGGGATACAAGAGACCCGGTACTTC. Protein sequence: CASRPGGIQETRYF.

This clonotype was picked up many times. This rearrangement joins TRBV7-9 to TRBJ2-1; 7 bases align to TRBD2. The CDR3 is made up of 16 amino acids. Per germline, CDR1 SEHNR and CDR2 FQNEAQ (reference sequence). Trimming took 1 base from V and 6 from J; bases not matched to a gene: 9. The CDR3 loop reads CASSLGLATRRNEQFF. The DNA of the CDR3 is TGTGCCAGCAGCTTAGGACTAGCCACCAGGCGCAATGAGCAGTTCTTC.

This clonotype has a count of ten or more. The chain employs TRBV4-1 and TRBJ2-1, with D possibly matching TRBD2 (5 bases). The CDR3 has 15 amino acids. With 1 base removed from V and 3 bases from J, the gap between germline ends came to 10 bases. Germline assignment: CDR1 MGHRA and CDR2 YSYEKL. CDR3 coding DNA: TGCGCCAGCAGCCAAGGGACTGCGGACTACAATGAGCAGTTCTTC. This encodes CASSQGTADYNEQFF.

The CDR3 DNA sequence: TGTGCCAGCAGTTTACCCCCGGACTACAATGAGCAGTTCTTC. Amino acids: CASSLPPDYNEQFF. The chain combines TRBV28 with TRBJ2-1; D not certain. Germline CDR1 MDHEN, CDR2 SYDVKM. This CDR3 comprises 14 residues. The V and J ends lost 2 bases and 3 bases respectively, with 8 bases between them.